This passage covers 30 T cell receptor delta chains from one sample sequenced in a study of Vδ1+ human thymocytes. The study, taken as a whole, reports: Thymic TRG and TRD repertoires appeared highly polyclonal.

Their cognate antigens are unknown. Sequences come from RNA converted to cDNA by reverse transcription. Multiplex PCR used pooled V-gene forward primers and a constant-region reverse primer to amplify CDR3s. TCRdb re-called the multiplex PCR reads through CATT. The repertoire consists of approximately 19,000 delta-chain clones, with about 8% occurring once and the leading ten covering approximately 1%. The sample consisted of Vdelta1+ gamma-delta thymocytes from the thymus. Subset: FACS-sorted CD3+ TCRalphabeta- TCRVdelta1+ TCRVdelta2- thymocytes. The receptors derive from a child under two years old who had congenital heart surgery.

The chain links TRDV2 to TRDJ1, with 10 bases lining up with TRDD3. The V segment lost 2 bases and the J segment 2 bases; nucleotides outside the gene matches: 25. The V gene's germline CDR1 is GEAIGNYY and CDR2 EKD. The CDR3 runs 22 residues. The CDR3 sequence is CACDSEASYKTLGDNGTDKLIF. The CDR3 DNA follows: TGTGCCTGTGACAGTGAGGCTTCCTACAAGACCCTGGGGGATAATGGGACCGATAAACTCATCTTT.

The chain joins TRDV1 to TRDJ1; 13 nucleotides line up with TRDD3. The CDR3 sequence is 21 residues long. Per the germline V gene, CDR1 is TSWWSYY and CDR2 is QGS. Losses at the gene ends were 6 bases for V and 2 bases for J; bases not matched to a gene: 21. CDR3 loop: CALGLGLPYILLGDTTDKLIF. CDR3 in DNA: TGTGCTCTTGGATTAGGCCTTCCTTACATTCTACTGGGGGATACGACCGATAAACTCATCTTT.

Note on this clone: Germline is not matched at one junction end, which may reflect a read error. The chain joins TRDV1 to TRDJ1; the D gene is possibly TRDD3 (5 bases). The germline CDR1 and CDR2 sequences are TSWWSYY and QGS. CDR3 length: 17 amino acids. In DNA, the CDR3 is TGTGCTCTTTGGGATTCCGGGTCCCCCCCGGACTGTGGGAAACTCATCTTT. Amino acid sequence: CALWDSGSPPDCGKLIF.

The chain joins TRDV1 to TRDJ1; 9 bases line up with TRDD3. Germline CDR1 is TSWWSYY and CDR2 is QGS. The trim removed 4 bases at V and 0 bases at J, leaving 27 bases unmatched. The CDR3 has 23 residues. The CDR3 sequence: CALGGTSHPNPYWGRLYTDKLIF. The CDR3 DNA reads TGTGCTCTTGGGGGAACGAGTCACCCTAACCCCTACTGGGGGAGGTTATACACCGATAAACTCATCTTT.

The chain carries TRDV1 and TRDJ1, with D perhaps matching TRDD3 (6 bases). The CDR3 has 17 residues. Germline lookup yields CDR1 TSWWSYY and CDR2 QGS. Deletions cut 1 base from V and 0 bases from J, with 15 bases between. CDR3 loop: CALGEPLPWGYTDKLIF. The CDR3 bases are TGTGCTCTTGGGGAACCCCTCCCCTGGGGATACACCGATAAACTCATCTTT.

The table lists this clone with a few counts. This rearrangement joins TRDV1 to TRDJ1, with D uncertain. The V end lost 2 bases, the J end lost 2 bases, and 21 bases lay between the germline ends. The CDR3 is 18 residues long. From germline, CDR1 is TSWWSYY and CDR2 QGS. The chain's CDR3 is CALGERRIPPLGTDKLIF. The CDR3 DNA is TGTGCTCTTGGGGAAAGGCGGATTCCGCCTCTTGGGACCGATAAACTCATCTTT.

The V gene is TRDV1, the J gene TRDJ1; D remains ambiguous. From germline, CDR1 is TSWWSYY and CDR2 QGS. With 2 bases removed from V and 0 bases from J, the gap between germline ends came to 16 bases. There are 17 residues in the CDR3. Here the CDR3 reads CALGEGLSLLYTDKLIF. The CDR3 coding sequence is TGTGCTCTTGGGGAAGGCCTTTCTCTCCTCTACACCGATAAACTCATCTTT.

This chain links TRDV1 with TRDJ2; 7 nucleotides agree with TRDD3. CDR3 size: 20 residues. Losses at the gene ends were 2 bases for V and 0 bases for J; bases not matched to a gene: 15. Germline lookup yields CDR1 TSWWSYY and CDR2 QGS. The CDR3, as DNA: TGTGCTCTTGGGGAATCATATGCGGTGGGATACCCAGCTTTGACAGCACAACTCTTCTTT. Its protein product is CALGESYAVGYPALTAQLFF.

This chain connects TRDV1 to TRDJ2; 8 bases are a match to TRDD3. CDR1 is TSWWSYY, CDR2 QGS, per germline. The CDR3 is made up of 15 amino acids. V was clipped by 0 bases and J by 5 bases; unmatched bases: 2. CDR3 residues: CALGELRGYTAQLFF. The CDR3 nucleotides read TGTGCTCTTGGGGAACTAAGGGGATACACAGCACAACTCTTCTTT.

The chain links TRDV1 to TRDJ1, with D tentatively TRDD2 (5 bases). Trimming took 1 base from V and 1 from J, leaving 13 bases between them. Germline V gives CDR1 TSWWSYY, CDR2 QGS. The CDR3 is made up of 16 amino acids. In DNA form, the CDR3 reads TGTGCTCTTGGGGAACGAGCTCCTAAGGGCACCGATAAACTCATCTTT. It is translated as CALGERAPKGTDKLIF.

This clone was seen a few times. It is unclear where the CDR3 begins or ends on the DNA, so no DNA is shown, and the CDR3 is as TCRdb lists it. V usage is TRAV29/DV5 and J usage is TRDJ1; the table's TRDD3 call for D was not verified on the DNA. Germline loops: CDR1 NSMFDY, CDR2 ISSIKDK. Including both end residues, the CDR3 is 22 amino acids long. CDR3 sequence reads: CSVLLCSNLLPYLGKLGIKLIF.

This clone came up a few times. V and J are TRDV1 and TRDJ1, with 10 bases matching TRDD3. This CDR3 region has 18 residues. The J segment lost 5 bases and the V segment lost 1 base, leaving 13 bases of the junction unmatched. The germline V gene has CDR1 TSWWSYY and CDR2 QGS. CDR3 DNA: TGTGCTCTTGGGGAACGGGAAAGCCTGGGGGATATATCGGATAAACTCATCTTT. Translation: CALGERESLGDISDKLIF.

This clone was picked up a small number of times. The rearrangement links TRDV1 to TRDJ2, with 11 bases aligning to TRDD3. Unmatched junction bases numbered 44, after V lost 4 bases and J lost 1 base. Germline V CDR1 and CDR2: TSWWSYY, QGS. This CDR3 comprises 30 residues. The CDR3 reads CALGAPADSPIKPATFSLGDTRVLTAQLFF. The CDR3 DNA follows: TGTGCTCTTGGGGCCCCGGCTGATTCCCCCATTAAGCCGGCTACGTTCTCCCTGGGGGATACTAGGGTTTTGACAGCACAACTCTTCTTT.

This clone was recorded a few times. This may stem from a read error, because a much larger clone lies one nucleotide away. V is TRDV2 and J is TRDJ1; possibly TRDD3 for D (5 bases). Germline V lookup: CDR1 GEAIGNYY, CDR2 EKD. Trimming took off 9 bases at V and 1 base at J, with 14 bases between the two ends. The CDR3 has 13 amino acids. The CDR3 sequence is CALRWVPTDKLIF. CDR3 DNA: TGTGCCCTCCGCTGGGTGCCCACCGATAAACTCATCTTT.

This clone has a handful of counts. The chain employs TRDV1 and TRDJ1, with 11 bases fitting TRDD3. CDR3 size: 18 residues. CDR1 and CDR2 from the germline V gene are TSWWSYY and QGS. Trimming at V came to 0 bases and at J to 0 bases, leaving 6 bases not matched to a gene. The CDR3 loop is CALGELWGIPPYTDKLIF. The CDR3 DNA is TGTGCTCTTGGGGAACTCTGGGGGATACCCCCGTACACCGATAAACTCATCTTT.

The V gene is TRDV1, the J gene TRDJ1; 11 nucleotides align to TRDD3. The V gene end was trimmed by 1 base and the J gene end by 0 bases; junction bases not matched to a gene: 19. The CDR3 length is 22 residues. Germline CDR1 reads TSWWSYY; CDR2 reads QGS. The CDR3 DNA follows: TGTGCTCTTGGGGAACCCTTCTCCTTACTGGGGGATATGCCGGGGTACACCGATAAACTCATCTTT. Amino acids: CALGEPFSLLGDMPGYTDKLIF.

The V call is TRDV1, the J call TRDJ1, with D possibly TRDD2 on 5 matching bases. The CDR3 has 18 residues. With 0 bases removed from V and 3 bases from J, the gap between germline ends came to 20 bases. CDR1 and CDR2 (germline): TSWWSYY, QGS. The CDR3 coding sequence is TGTGCTCTTGGGGAACTTGGCCTTCTTCGACGACTACCCGATAAACTCATCTTT. Translating gives CALGELGLLRRLPDKLIF.

The chain uses TRDV1 and TRDJ1, with TRDD3 matching over 11 bases. Germline CDR1 is TSWWSYY and CDR2 is QGS. V lost 4 bases and J lost 0; bases outside the gene matches: 13. The CDR3 is made up of 19 amino acids. The CDR3 loop is CALGVPPGLGDKDTDKLIF. CDR3 sequence (DNA): TGTGCTCTTGGGGTTCCTCCCGGACTGGGGGATAAGGACACCGATAAACTCATCTTT.

The rearrangement links TRDV1 to TRDJ1, with 8 positions matching TRDD3. CDR3 length: 17 amino acids. Unmatched junction bases numbered 7, after V lost 1 base and J lost 0 bases. In germline, CDR1 is TSWWSYY, CDR2 QGS. The CDR3 loop is CALGERSWGTNTDKLIF. CDR3 DNA sequence: TGTGCTCTTGGGGAACGGTCCTGGGGGACTAACACCGATAAACTCATCTTT.

This sequence joins TRAV29/DV5 and TRDJ1; D possibly matches TRDD2 or TRDD3 (9 bases each). Germline assignment: CDR1 NSMFDY and CDR2 ISSIKDK. This CDR3 comprises 18 residues. Here the CDR3 reads CAATFLRSLGEVTDKLIF. The CDR3 region has the DNA TGTGCGGCTACCTTCCTACGTTCACTGGGGGAGGTCACCGATAAACTCATCTTT.

The genes are TRDV1 and TRDJ1; D unresolved. V gave up 2 bases and J gave up 0 bases, with 7 bases separating them. The CDR3 has 14 amino acids. Germline V CDR1 and CDR2: TSWWSYY, QGS. The CDR3 loop is CALGENKYTDKLIF. CDR3 coding DNA: TGTGCTCTTGGGGAAAATAAGTACACCGATAAACTCATCTTT.

This clone has just a few counts. The chain combines TRDV1 with TRDJ1, with TRDD3 identical over 7 bases. Germline loops: CDR1 TSWWSYY, CDR2 QGS. Trimming cost V 5 bases and J 0 bases; bases outside gene matches: 27. The CDR3 sequence is 22 residues long. CDR3 sequence reads: CALGLYPPYWGSPRLYTDKLIF. In DNA form, the CDR3 reads TGTGCTCTTGGGCTATACCCACCATACTGGGGATCCCCTAGACTTTACACCGATAAACTCATCTTT.

This chain uses TRDV1 with TRDJ1, with D possibly matching TRDD3 (8 bases). This CDR3 spans 19 amino acids. Deletions cut 2 bases from V and 8 bases from J, with 30 bases between. Germline assignment: CDR1 TSWWSYY and CDR2 QGS. The CDR3 sequence is CALGETRIPTRWGYPKLIF. Written as DNA, the CDR3 is TGTGCTCTTGGGGAAACCAGAATTCCTACGCGCTGGGGATACCCCAAACTCATCTTT.

This chain links TRDV2 with TRDJ1, with 7 bases identical to TRDD3. Germline V gene sequence: CDR1 GEAIGNYY, CDR2 EKD. This CDR3 contains 15 residues. With 0 bases clipped from V and 5 bases from J, the junction kept 8 bases outside the gene matches. CDR3: CACDTGNIGGDKLIF. The CDR3 DNA reads TGTGCCTGTGACACCGGGAATATTGGGGGAGATAAACTCATCTTT.

The V call is TRDV1, the J call TRDJ1; TRDD3 matches 13 bases. In the absence of a J gene in TCRdb, the DNA was matched to germline to assign it here. Per germline, CDR1 TSWWSYY and CDR2 QGS. The CDR3 is 27 residues long. The trim removed 3 bases at V and 0 bases at J, leaving 34 bases unmatched. The CDR3: CALGDRYCYLILTGGYAVTCNTDKLIF. The CDR3 DNA reads TGTGCTCTTGGGGATCGGTATTGCTACCTTATTCTAACTGGGGGATACGCGGTAACCTGTAACACCGATAAACTCATCTTT.

This clone has a handful of counts. One end of the junction fails to match germline, which may point to a read error. Other DNA sequences in the sample encode the same CDR3. This chain uses TRDV1 with TRDJ1, with D possibly being TRDD3 (5 bases). The CDR3 consists of 16 residues. The germline gives CDR1 TSWWSYY, CDR2 QGS. CDR3 nucleotides: TGTGCCCTTGGGGAATTGAGGGGACCGTACACCGATAAACTCATCTTT. Protein sequence: CALGELRGPYTDKLIF.

The J gene is TRDJ1, the V gene TRDV1; 7 nucleotides agree with TRDD3. CDR1 and CDR2 from the germline V gene are TSWWSYY and QGS. The J segment lost 0 bases and the V segment lost 4 bases, leaving 23 bases of the junction unmatched. The length of the CDR3 is 21 residues. The CDR3 is CALGVITGSGGIRPYTDKLIF. CDR3 nucleotides: TGTGCTCTTGGGGTTATAACTGGCTCTGGGGGCATACGACCCTACACCGATAAACTCATCTTT.

This clone was detected a few times. The V and J genes are TRDV1 and TRDJ1; no firm D call. Trimming took 2 bases from V and 0 from J, leaving 16 bases between them. Germline CDR1 and CDR2: TSWWSYY and QGS. The CDR3 covers 17 residues. This chain's CDR3 is CALGERDRPVYTDKLIF. CDR3 nucleotides: TGTGCTCTTGGGGAAAGGGACCGTCCCGTGTACACCGATAAACTCATCTTT.

Details on this clone: Its ends do not fully match the called genes, so a read error is possible. V and J are TRDV3 and TRDJ3; 8 bases map to TRDD3. The CDR3 consists of 20 residues. Germline assignment: CDR1 TVYSNPD and CDR2 GDNSRS (reference sequence). The CDR3, as DNA: TGTGCCTTTATATGGGGGATCCGCTCGGATAGCCCCTGGGACACCCGACAGGTGTTTTTC. Translating gives CAFIWGIRSDSPWDTRQVFF.

A few counts support this clone. The chain recombines TRDV1 with TRDJ1, with D perhaps matching TRDD3 (6 bases). Germline V gene data show CDR1 as TSWWSYY and CDR2 as QGS. V was pared by 2 bases and J by 0 bases, with 19 bases between. This CDR3 comprises 18 residues. This CDR3 is CALGEYQNGGRYTDKLIF. In nucleotides, the CDR3 is TGTGCTCTTGGGGAATATCAAAACGGGGGACGATACACCGATAAACTCATCTTT.